The 9 T cell receptor beta chains in this list originate from one sample, sequenced in a study of PD-L1 blockade in urothelial cancer. Assay used: immunoSEQ multiplex PCR; TCRdb lists only in-frame clones, some missing. The repertoire holds around 100,000 clones, with around nine tenths as singletons. Time point reported: pretreatment peripheral blood. This sample comprised PBMCs, obtained around atezolizumab (anti-PD-L1) treatment. The receptors come from a man in his sixties with urothelial cancer.

The rearrangement links TRBV5-4 to TRBJ1-1, with D perhaps matching TRBD1 (5 bases). Germline CDR1 is SGHNT and CDR2 is YYREEE (reference sequence). Trimming left V 4 bases short and J 4 bases short, with 14 bases between. CDR3 length: 14 amino acids. CDR3 amino acids: CASSATQGSTEAFF. The CDR3 region has the DNA TGTGCCAGCAGCGCGACTCAGGGAAGCACTGAAGCTTTCTTT.

This chain links TRBV19 with TRBJ2-7; 8 nucleotides align to TRBD1. The V and J ends lost 5 bases and 0 bases, in that order; junction bases with no gene match: 3. The germline V gene encodes CDR1 LNHDA and CDR2 SQIVND (reference sequence). The length of the CDR3 is 14 residues. The CDR3 DNA is TGTGCCAGTAGTGCCGGGACAGGCTCCTACGAGCAGTACTTC. As protein: CASSAGTGSYEQYF.

The chain couples TRBV7-9 to TRBJ2-1, with a tentative D call TRBD1 (5 bases). CDR3 length: 13 amino acids. V lost 2 bases to trimming and J lost 5 bases, with 7 bases between them. Looked up from germline, CDR1 is SEHNR and CDR2 is FQNEAQ (reference sequence). The CDR3 DNA reads as TGTGCCAGCAGCTTAAGGGGCCACAATGAGCAGTTCTTC. This sequence encodes CASSLRGHNEQFF.

This clone occurred many times. The chain joins TRBV7-9 to TRBJ1-4; a possible D gene is TRBD1 (6 bases). This CDR3 has 17 residues. The germline CDR1 and CDR2 sequences are SEHNR and FQNEAQ (reference sequence). Deletions cut 5 bases from V and 0 bases from J, with 16 bases between. CDR3: CASSPSGARATNEKLFF. In DNA form, the CDR3 reads TGTGCCAGCAGCCCCTCAGGGGCGCGGGCAACTAATGAAAAACTGTTTTTT.

The chain carries TRBV6-5 and TRBJ2-1; TRBD1 matches at 10 bases. Per germline, CDR1 MNHEY and CDR2 SVGAGI. The trim removed 6 bases at V and 10 bases at J, leaving 9 bases unmatched. The CDR3 runs to 14 residues. The CDR3 loop reads CASSTAGQGREQFF. In DNA, the CDR3 is TGTGCCAGCAGCACTGCGGGACAGGGGAGGGAGCAGTTCTTC.

The chain employs TRBV4-1 and TRBJ1-1, with 12 bases aligning to TRBD1. V was pared by 4 bases and J by 4 bases, with 10 bases of the junction left unmatched. Germline V gene data show CDR1 as MGHRA and CDR2 as YSYEKL. This CDR3 is 17 amino acids long. As DNA, the CDR3 is TGCGCCAGCAGCCTCGGGACAGGGGGCTTTCAAGGCACTGAAGCTTTCTTT. As protein: CASSLGTGGFQGTEAFF.

The chain is built from TRBV28 and TRBJ1-4, with a tentative D call TRBD1 (5 bases). The V gene's germline CDR1 is MDHEN and CDR2 SYDVKM. The CDR3 runs 14 residues. V gave up 3 bases and J gave up 6 bases, with 11 bases separating them. The CDR3 loop reads CASSLGGAYEKLFF. DNA of the CDR3: TGTGCCAGCAGTTTGGGAGGGGCGTATGAAAAACTGTTTTTT.

The chain is built from TRBV9 and TRBJ2-7; 7 bases agree with TRBD2. This CDR3 region has 14 residues. J gave up 5 bases and V 4 bases, and 9 bases lay outside the gene matches. Germline CDR1 SGDLS, CDR2 YYNGEE. CDR3 protein: CASSPRAGEDEQYF. The CDR3 DNA reads TGTGCCAGCAGCCCTCGGGCGGGAGAGGACGAGCAGTACTTC.

The chain combines TRBV11-2 with TRBJ2-3, with 10 positions matching TRBD2. The V gene's germline CDR1 is SGHAT and CDR2 FQNNGV. This CDR3 has 15 amino acids. V was clipped by 4 bases and J by 6 bases; unmatched bases: 7. This chain's CDR3 is CASSSLAGVVDTQYF. The CDR3 region has the DNA TGTGCCAGCAGCTCGCTAGCGGGAGTTGTGGATACGCAGTATTTT.